This T cell receptor beta chain was recorded in a study of blood T cell repertoires in COVID-19. Turning to the study itself: Acute-phase and convalescent COVID-19 samples originated in the United States, Italy and Spain.

Trimming at V came to 0 bases and at J to 4 bases, leaving 4 bases not matched to a gene. The CDR3 loop spans 15 amino acids. The germline CDR1 and CDR2 sequences are SGHNT and YYREEE (reference sequence). Using immunoSEQ multiplex PCR, the repertoire was profiled, and TCRdb retains in-frame clones only, with some absent. This table holds around 310,000 clones, roughly 90% found once. It was during active infection that Seattle patients were enrolled and then longitudinally followed. The clonotype originates from a woman aged 35 to 49 with COVID-19, enrolled during active disease. Sequencing was done on a sample of peripheral blood. This chain uses TRBV5-4 with TRBJ2-3, with TRBD1 identical over 8 bases. In nucleotides, the CDR3 is TGTGCCAGCAGCTTGGGAACAGGGGGGCCAGATACGCAGTATTTT. It yields the protein CASSLGTGGPDTQYF.